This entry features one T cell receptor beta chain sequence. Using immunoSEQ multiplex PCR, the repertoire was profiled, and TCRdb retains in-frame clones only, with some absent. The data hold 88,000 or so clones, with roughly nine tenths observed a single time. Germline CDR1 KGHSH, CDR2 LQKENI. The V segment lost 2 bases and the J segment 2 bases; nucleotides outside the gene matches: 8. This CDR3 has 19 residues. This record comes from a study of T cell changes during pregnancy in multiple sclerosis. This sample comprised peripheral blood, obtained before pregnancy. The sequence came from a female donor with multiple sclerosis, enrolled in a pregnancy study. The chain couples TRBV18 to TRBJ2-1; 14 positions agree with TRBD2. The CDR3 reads CASSPDGGLAGAPYNEQFF. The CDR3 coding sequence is TGTGCCAGCTCACCAGATGGGGGACTAGCGGGAGCCCCCTACAATGAGCAGTTCTTC.